Each of the 25 T cell receptor beta chains below was sequenced from the same sample in a study of T-cell reconstitution after alpha-beta-depleted transplantation in children. Library preparation (for TCRbeta) was performed with unique molecular identifiers. TCRdb fed the PCR reads into MiXCR, producing one record per CDR3 protein. The sample yields 360,000 or so distinct CDR3 sequences, about 20% seen once. The material sequenced was PBMCs from the stem cell graft donor, taken from the stem cell graft. The receptors originated from a human donor who donated a stem cell graft to a child with acute myeloid leukemia.

J is TRBJ2-7 and V is TRBV5-1; maybe TRBD2 (6 bases). The CDR3 consists of 15 residues. V was clipped by 7 bases and J by 2 bases, with 19 bases between them. CDR1 and CDR2 (germline): SGHRS, YFSETQ. The CDR3 nucleotides read TGCGCCAGCCACTTTGAACCCAGGGAGGCCTACGAGCAGTACTTC. As protein: CASHFEPREAYEQYF.

The chain has TRBV4-3 and TRBJ2-1; 8 bases are a match to TRBD1. From germline, CDR1 is LGHNA and CDR2 YSLEER. With 4 bases clipped from V and 7 bases from J, the junction kept 6 bases outside the gene matches. This CDR3 is built from 14 residues. The CDR3 spells CASSPQQGANEQFF. CDR3 nucleotide sequence: TGCGCCAGCAGCCCTCAGCAGGGGGCGAATGAGCAGTTCTTC.

The gene calls are TRBV7-2 and TRBJ2-1, with 7 positions matching TRBD2. This CDR3 comprises 18 residues. V lost 0 bases to trimming and J lost 10 bases; unmatched junction nucleotides: 18. Germline V lookup: CDR1 SGHTA, CDR2 FQGNSA. The CDR3: CASSLAPPGGRSWVEQFF. As DNA, the CDR3 is TGTGCCAGCAGCTTAGCTCCCCCTGGCGGGAGATCGTGGGTGGAGCAGTTCTTC.

This clonotype occurred a few times. This chain joins TRBV20-1 and TRBJ2-5; D may be TRBD1 or TRBD2 (5 bases each). V gave up 0 bases and J gave up 5 bases, with 25 bases separating them. This CDR3 comprises 18 residues. Germline V gives CDR1 DFQATT, CDR2 SNEGSKA (reference sequence). The CDR3 here is CSARDFGFVVREGETQYF. The CDR3 nucleotides read TGCAGTGCTAGAGATTTTGGGTTCGTGGTGAGAGAGGGGGAGACCCAGTACTTC.

This clonotype was counted many times. The chain recombines TRBV20-1 with TRBJ2-1, with 7 positions matching TRBD2. Trimming at V came to 5 bases and at J to 4 bases, leaving 8 bases not matched to a gene. Germline CDR1 is DFQATT and CDR2 is SNEGSKA (reference sequence). The CDR3 is 14 residues long. The CDR3: CSASDSGSYNEQFF. CDR3 DNA: TGCAGTGCTTCCGATAGCGGGTCGTACAATGAGCAGTTCTTC.

The chain links TRBV9 to TRBJ1-2; TRBD1 matches at 7 bases. V gave up 4 bases and J gave up 3 bases; unmatched junction bases: 12. This CDR3 is 16 amino acids long. Germline-derived CDR1 and CDR2 are SGDLS and YYNGEE. DNA for the CDR3: TGTGCCAGCAGCAAGGGGGCCAGTTCTGCGTACTATGGCTACACCTTC. Its protein product is CASSKGASSAYYGYTF.

The V gene is TRBV5-1, the J gene TRBJ1-3, with unresolved D. This CDR3 spans 16 amino acids. The V and J ends lost 0 bases and 3 bases respectively, with 13 bases between them. CDR1 is SGHRS, CDR2 YFSETQ, per germline. CDR3 nucleotide sequence: TGCGCCAGCAGCTTGGCCGGACTGGGGTTTGGAAACACCATATATTTT. Encoded protein: CASSLAGLGFGNTIYF.

This clonotype was detected ten times or more. The V and J genes are TRBV2 and TRBJ1-1; TRBD1 aligns across 10 bases. After removal of 1 base from V and 4 bases from J, the junction contained 0 bases not matched to a gene. This CDR3 has 14 residues. Looked up from germline, CDR1 is SNHLY and CDR2 is FYNNEI. The CDR3 is CASSEGTGGTEAFF. The CDR3 DNA sequence: TGTGCCAGCAGTGAAGGGACAGGGGGCACTGAAGCTTTCTTT.

This clonotype was found many times. V is TRBV20-1 and J is TRBJ2-3, with 8 positions matching TRBD2. Trimming at V came to 0 bases and at J to 0 bases, leaving 5 bases not matched to a gene. Germline CDR1 reads DFQATT; CDR2 reads SNEGSKA (reference sequence). The CDR3 totals 16 residues. DNA for the CDR3: TGCAGTGCTAGAGATATTCCTAGCGGGAGCACAGATACGCAGTATTTT. As protein: CSARDIPSGSTDTQYF.

This clonotype was detected once. The genes are TRBV7-8 and TRBJ2-7, with D maybe TRBD2 (6 bases). The V end lost 1 base, the J end lost 12 bases, and 13 bases lay between the germline ends. Looked up from germline, CDR1 is SGHVS and CDR2 is FQNEAQ. CDR3 size: 12 residues. CDR3 sequence: CASSLEGRLGYF. The CDR3 coding sequence is TGTGCCAGCAGCTTAGAGGGGAGGTTAGGGTACTTC.

This clonotype was picked up a small number of times. V is TRBV3-1 and J is TRBJ2-1, with 7 bases aligning to TRBD2. The CDR3 is 17 amino acids. J was trimmed by 2 bases and V by 1 base; bases with no gene match: 8. Germline CDR1 LGHDT, CDR2 YNNKEL (reference sequence). CDR3 nucleotides: TGTGCCAGCAGCCAAGTGGCATGGACTAGAACCTACAATGAGCAGTTCTTC. It encodes CASSQVAWTRTYNEQFF.

A few counts support this clonotype. This chain links TRBV10-3 with TRBJ2-1; 10 nucleotides agree with TRBD2. The V segment lost 4 bases and the J segment 2 bases; nucleotides outside the gene matches: 8. Germline V gene sequence: CDR1 ENHRY, CDR2 SYGVKD. The CDR3 runs 17 residues. The CDR3 DNA sequence: TGTGCCATCAGTGGGCCTGGGAGCGGGAGGGCCTACAATGAGCAGTTCTTC. Amino acid sequence: CAISGPGSGRAYNEQFF.

V gene TRBV28 combines with J gene TRBJ1-1; TRBD1 matches 9 bases. The CDR3 is 16 amino acids. Trimming removed 4 bases from V and 0 bases from J; junction bases left unmatched: 6. Germline lookup yields CDR1 MDHEN and CDR2 SYDVKM. The CDR3 region has the DNA TGTGCCAGCAGTTCGGGACAGGGATTGATGAACACTGAAGCTTTCTTT. Translation gives CASSSGQGLMNTEAFF.

The rearrangement links TRBV7-9 to TRBJ2-1; tentative D call: TRBD1 (6 bases). Per germline, CDR1 SEHNR and CDR2 FQNEAQ (reference sequence). CDR3 size: 16 residues. V was cut by 1 base and J by 2 bases, with 12 bases left in between. Here the CDR3 DNA reads TGTGCCAGCAGCTTAGTCCTCGGACAGACCTACAATGAGCAGTTCTTC. It yields the protein CASSLVLGQTYNEQFF.

The chain is built from TRBV20-1 and TRBJ2-7; no definite D call. Looked up from germline, CDR1 is DFQATT and CDR2 is SNEGSKA (reference sequence). Deletions cut 5 bases from V and 2 bases from J, with 16 bases between. The CDR3 loop spans 14 amino acids. CDR3 nucleotides: TGCAGTGCTGTAGGACCGCCTAGGGCCTACGAGCAGTACTTC. It yields the protein CSAVGPPRAYEQYF.

This clonotype was counted only a few times. This chain connects TRBV25-1 to TRBJ1-3; D is uncertain. V was cut by 6 bases and J by 4 bases, with 16 bases left in between. The germline CDR1 and CDR2 sequences are MGHDK and SYGVNS. This CDR3 region has 15 residues. This CDR3 reads CASSGVPPDGNTIYF. The CDR3, as DNA: TGTGCCAGCAGCGGAGTCCCTCCGGACGGAAACACCATATATTTT.

This clonotype showed up many times. The chain uses TRBV20-1 and TRBJ2-3, with a tentative D call TRBD1 (6 bases). CDR1 is DFQATT, CDR2 SNEGSKA, per germline (reference sequence). The length of the CDR3 is 14 residues. The V and J ends lost 6 bases and 3 bases respectively, with 16 bases between them. The CDR3 DNA is TGCAGTGCGCCCGGACAGCTGCCAACAGATACGCAGTATTTT. Its protein is CSAPGQLPTDTQYF.

This clonotype was recorded many times. This chain uses TRBV29-1 with TRBJ2-5; the match to TRBD1 covers 7 bases. The CDR3 consists of 13 residues. Germline lookup yields CDR1 SQVTM and CDR2 ANQGSEA. J was trimmed by 4 bases and V by 5 bases; bases with no gene match: 7. In nucleotides, the CDR3 is TGCAGCGTTAAAAGACAGGGAAGAGAGACCCAGTACTTC. Translation gives CSVKRQGRETQYF. Based on the CDR3 plus reference TRBV29-1 and TRBJ2-5, the full variable domain is SAVISQKPSRDICQRGTSLTIQCQVDSQVTMMFWYRQQPGQSLTLIATANQGSEATYESGFVIDKFPISRPNLTFSTLTVSNMSPEDSSIYLCSVKRQGRETQYFGPGTRLLVL.

The V gene is TRBV3-1, the J gene TRBJ2-1; tentatively, D is TRBD1 (5 bases). The germline V and J ends were trimmed by 1 base and 6 bases, with 10 bases remaining between them. Germline loops: CDR1 LGHDT, CDR2 YNNKEL (reference sequence). The CDR3 extends over 14 amino acids. CDR3 sequence: CASSQGGYPNEQFF. DNA for the CDR3: TGTGCCAGCAGCCAAGGGGGCTACCCCAATGAGCAGTTCTTC.

This clonotype has a count of ten or more. The chain is built from TRBV19 and TRBJ2-5; a possible D gene is TRBD2 (5 bases). Trimming left V 3 bases short and J 5 bases short, with 19 bases between. The CDR3 consists of 16 residues. Germline V CDR1 and CDR2: LNHDA, SQIVND (reference sequence). The CDR3 sequence is CASSIEVFGVGETQYF. DNA for the CDR3: TGTGCCAGTAGTATTGAGGTATTCGGGGTAGGTGAGACCCAGTACTTC.

In the case of this clonotype: Given a much more abundant clone one base away, this may be a read error. The chain has TRBV12-3 or TRBV12-4 and TRBJ1-1; 7 bases are a match to TRBD1. The CDR3 contains 17 residues. V lost 4 bases to trimming and J lost 0 bases; unmatched junction nucleotides: 11. Here the CDR3 DNA reads TGTGCCAGCAGTTCCGACGTCAGGGGGTTCCTGAACACTGAAGCTTTCTTT. This translates into CASSSDVRGFLNTEAFF.

This clonotype was recorded many times. This chain connects TRBV6-1 to TRBJ2-7; 7 positions match TRBD2. Germline CDR1 is MNHNS and CDR2 is SASEGT. With V trimmed by 7 bases and J by 1 base, 4 bases remained unmatched. The CDR3 spans 13 residues. CDR3 in DNA: TGTGCCAGCATTGCTAGCGGTTCCTACGAGCAGTACTTC. The encoded protein is CASIASGSYEQYF.

The chain carries TRBV27 and TRBJ2-1; a weak D match, TRBD1 (6 bases). The ends were cut back, 1 base at V and 4 bases at J, with 11 bases in the middle. Germline loops: CDR1 MNHEY, CDR2 SMNVEV (reference sequence). The CDR3 runs to 15 residues. DNA of the CDR3: TGTGCCAGCAGTTTATGGGGACAAAAATACAATGAGCAGTTCTTC. It codes for CASSLWGQKYNEQFF.

This clonotype was seen more than once but under ten times. V and J are TRBV4-1 and TRBJ2-7, with 9 bases identical to TRBD2. V shed 2 bases, J shed 2 bases, and the junction held 4 bases outside the gene matches. The CDR3 spans 15 residues. Germline V lookup: CDR1 MGHRA, CDR2 YSYEKL. This CDR3 reads CASSQTLAGTYEQYF. The DNA for the CDR3 is TGCGCCAGCAGCCAAACCCTAGCGGGGACCTACGAGCAGTACTTC.

This clonotype was seen only a few times. This rearrangement joins TRBV20-1 to TRBJ2-7; 7 bases match TRBD2. J was trimmed by 0 bases and V by 1 base; bases with no gene match: 9. CDR3 length equals 16 residues. CDR1 and CDR2 (germline): DFQATT, SNEGSKA (reference sequence). CDR3 loop: CSARGLAEASSYEQYF. In DNA form, the CDR3 reads TGCAGTGCTAGAGGCCTAGCGGAAGCTAGCTCCTACGAGCAGTACTTC.